The rows below give T cell receptor beta chains drawn from one sample of a study of blood T cell repertoires in COVID-19. Sequencing was performed with immunoSEQ multiplex PCR; in TCRdb, only in-frame clones are kept and a portion is missing. The table lists around 260,000 clones, 80% to 90% of them singletons, with less than 3% in the top ten. Input material: peripheral blood. The origin of the receptors is a woman in her fifties or sixties with acute or convalescent COVID-19. Each CDR3 is given with its conserved first and last residue. The D gene is left open where the match is weak. Not every row has a clone size; where given, it reads once, few, many or a size class.

clone_size: -; d_call: -; j_call: TRBJ1-5; v_call: TRBV19; cdr3_aa: CASSIVGLNQPQHF; cdr3_nt: TGTGCCAGTAGTATAGTCGGGTTAAATCAGCCCCAGCATTTT
clone_size: -; d_call: -; j_call: TRBJ2-7; v_call: TRBV7-3; cdr3_aa: CASSLMGGPYEQYF; cdr3_nt: TGTGCCAGCAGCTTAATGGGGGGTCCCTACGAGCAGTACTTC
clone_size: -; d_call: -; j_call: TRBJ1-5; v_call: TRBV30; cdr3_aa: CAWSETGQFNQPQHF; cdr3_nt: TGTGCCTGGAGCGAAACAGGACAGTTCAATCAGCCCCAGCATTTT
clone_size: -; d_call: -; j_call: TRBJ1-6; v_call: TRBV10-3; cdr3_aa: CAISESGRASSYNSPLHF; cdr3_nt: TGTGCCATCAGTGAGTCTGGGAGGGCGAGCTCCTATAATTCACCCCTCCACTTT
clone_size: -; d_call: TRBD1; j_call: TRBJ1-3; v_call: TRBV29-1; cdr3_aa: CSVRQGQGNTIYF; cdr3_nt: TGCAGCGTACGACAGGGCCAGGGAAACACCATATATTTT
clone_size: few; d_call: -; j_call: TRBJ2-6; v_call: TRBV7-3; cdr3_aa: CASSLGDTGANVLTF; cdr3_nt: TGTGCCAGCAGCTTGGGCGATACTGGGGCCAACGTCCTGACTTTC
clone_size: -; d_call: -; j_call: TRBJ2-3; v_call: TRBV16; cdr3_aa: CASSRQGTDTQYF; cdr3_nt: TGTGCCAGCAGTCGACAGGGCACAGATACGCAGTATTTT
clone_size: -; d_call: -; j_call: TRBJ1-2; v_call: TRBV15; cdr3_aa: CATSAGFANYGYTF; cdr3_nt: TGTGCCACCAGCGCTGGCTTTGCTAACTATGGCTACACCTTC
clone_size: -; d_call: TRBD2; j_call: TRBJ2-2; v_call: TRBV27; cdr3_aa: CASRTSGRALAGELFF; cdr3_nt: TGTGCCAGCAGGACTAGCGGGAGGGCCCTCGCCGGGGAGCTGTTTTTT
clone_size: -; d_call: -; j_call: TRBJ1-2; v_call: TRBV11-2; cdr3_aa: CASSLGSGYYGYTF; cdr3_nt: TGTGCCAGCAGCTTAGGGTCAGGGTACTATGGCTACACCTTC
clone_size: -; d_call: TRBD1; j_call: TRBJ2-3; v_call: TRBV5-1; cdr3_aa: CATTAGTGEDTQYF; cdr3_nt: TGCGCCACTACAGCCGGGACAGGGGAAGATACGCAGTATTTT
clone_size: -; d_call: -; j_call: TRBJ1-2; v_call: TRBV15; cdr3_aa: CATSRELRAYGYTF; cdr3_nt: TGTGCCACCAGCAGGGAGTTGAGGGCATATGGCTACACCTTC
clone_size: -; d_call: -; j_call: TRBJ1-1; v_call: TRBV29-1; cdr3_aa: CSAPDRRGTEAFF; cdr3_nt: TGCAGCGCCCCCGACAGGAGAGGAACTGAAGCTTTCTTT
clone_size: -; d_call: TRBD1; j_call: TRBJ1-2; v_call: TRBV5-6; cdr3_aa: CASSPDRNYGYTF; cdr3_nt: TGTGCCAGCAGCCCGGACAGGAATTATGGCTACACCTTC
clone_size: -; d_call: TRBD2; j_call: TRBJ2-3; v_call: TRBV28; cdr3_aa: CASSWTSSTDTQYF; cdr3_nt: TGTGCCAGCAGTTGGACTAGCAGCACAGATACGCAGTATTTT
clone_size: -; d_call: TRBD2; j_call: TRBJ2-7; v_call: TRBV29-1; cdr3_aa: CSVGGGLAGVIPYEQYF; cdr3_nt: TGCAGCGTTGGAGGGGGACTAGCGGGAGTCATCCCCTACGAGCAGTACTTC
clone_size: -; d_call: TRBD2; j_call: TRBJ2-1; v_call: TRBV10-3; cdr3_aa: CAIRGDYPSYNEQFF; cdr3_nt: TGTGCCATCAGGGGGGACTACCCCTCCTACAATGAGCAGTTCTTC
clone_size: -; d_call: -; j_call: TRBJ1-6; v_call: TRBV19; cdr3_aa: CASSIGQSASSPLHF; cdr3_nt: TGTGCCAGTAGTATAGGACAGTCGGCGAGTTCACCCCTCCACTTT
clone_size: -; d_call: -; j_call: TRBJ1-4; v_call: TRBV27; cdr3_aa: CASSGRGGTNEKLFF; cdr3_nt: TGTGCCAGCAGTGGCAGGGGTGGAACTAATGAAAAACTGTTTTTT
clone_size: -; d_call: -; j_call: TRBJ1-5; v_call: TRBV7-9; cdr3_aa: CASSPGGNQPQHF; cdr3_nt: TGTGCCAGCAGCCCGGGGGGCAATCAGCCCCAGCATTTT
clone_size: -; d_call: -; j_call: TRBJ2-1; v_call: TRBV7-9; cdr3_aa: CASSPTLGSDEQFF; cdr3_nt: TGTGCCAGCAGCCCAACGCTCGGGAGCGATGAGCAGTTCTTC
clone_size: -; d_call: -; j_call: TRBJ2-6; v_call: TRBV28; cdr3_aa: CATQTEGASGANVLTF; cdr3_nt: TGTGCCACCCAGACGGAGGGGGCCTCTGGGGCCAACGTCCTGACTTTC
clone_size: -; d_call: TRBD1; j_call: TRBJ2-7; v_call: TRBV19; cdr3_aa: CASSRSRDRVYEQYF; cdr3_nt: TGTGCCAGTAGTAGAAGTCGAGACAGGGTCTACGAGCAGTACTTC
clone_size: -; d_call: -; j_call: TRBJ1-1; v_call: TRBV5-1; cdr3_aa: CASSLIGDSNTEAFF; cdr3_nt: TGCGCCAGCAGCTTAATAGGGGATTCCAACACTGAAGCTTTCTTT
clone_size: -; d_call: TRBD1; j_call: TRBJ1-4; v_call: TRBV11-2; cdr3_aa: CASSGPRGQLIQGEKLFF; cdr3_nt: TGTGCCAGCAGCGGCCCCAGGGGGCAACTGATTCAGGGTGAAAAACTGTTTTTT
clone_size: -; d_call: TRBD1; j_call: TRBJ2-6; v_call: TRBV9; cdr3_aa: CASSAQGAGANVLTF; cdr3_nt: TGTGCCAGCAGCGCACAGGGGGCTGGGGCCAACGTCCTGACTTTC
clone_size: -; d_call: -; j_call: TRBJ1-3; v_call: TRBV30; cdr3_aa: CAWTNSAGGNTIYF; cdr3_nt: TGTGCCTGGACTAACAGCGCGGGTGGAAACACCATATATTTT
clone_size: -; d_call: -; j_call: TRBJ1-2; v_call: TRBV7-9; cdr3_aa: CASSLSSPSDGYTF; cdr3_nt: TGTGCCAGCAGCTTATCGTCTCCTAGCGATGGCTACACCTTC
clone_size: -; d_call: TRBD2; j_call: TRBJ2-1; v_call: TRBV30; cdr3_aa: CAWRRLAGGPDEQFF; cdr3_nt: TGTGCCTGGAGAAGACTAGCGGGAGGGCCGGATGAGCAGTTCTTC
clone_size: -; d_call: TRBD1; j_call: TRBJ1-5; v_call: TRBV7-9; cdr3_aa: CASSVGQGGYSNQPQHF; cdr3_nt: TGTGCCAGCAGCGTGGGACAGGGCGGATATAGCAATCAGCCCCAGCATTTT
clone_size: -; d_call: -; j_call: TRBJ1-4; v_call: TRBV28; cdr3_aa: CASSSSATNEKLFF; cdr3_nt: TGTGCCAGCAGTTCGTCCGCGACTAATGAAAAACTGTTTTTT
clone_size: few; d_call: -; j_call: TRBJ1-5; v_call: TRBV28; cdr3_aa: CAIRGGGSNQPQHF; cdr3_nt: TGTGCCATCCGGGGAGGGGGAAGCAATCAGCCCCAGCATTTT
clone_size: -; d_call: TRBD1; j_call: TRBJ1-2; v_call: TRBV18; cdr3_aa: CASSPQTGVHGYTF; cdr3_nt: TGTGCCAGCTCACCTCAGACAGGGGTCCATGGCTACACCTTC
clone_size: -; d_call: TRBD1; j_call: TRBJ1-1; v_call: TRBV9; cdr3_aa: CASSPRQGAGNTEAFF; cdr3_nt: TGTGCCAGCAGCCCTAGACAGGGGGCGGGTAACACTGAAGCTTTCTTT
clone_size: -; d_call: -; j_call: TRBJ1-5; v_call: TRBV7-8; cdr3_aa: CASSLAATRQPQHF; cdr3_nt: TGTGCCAGCAGCTTAGCGGCGACAAGGCAGCCCCAGCATTTT
clone_size: -; d_call: -; j_call: TRBJ1-6; v_call: TRBV7-9; cdr3_aa: CASSLGSSYNSPLHF; cdr3_nt: TGTGCCAGCAGCTTGGGCTCCTCCTATAATTCACCCCTCCACTTT
clone_size: once; d_call: TRBD1; j_call: TRBJ2-5; v_call: TRBV4-1; cdr3_aa: CASSQNHRGQETQYF; cdr3_nt: TGCGCCAGCAGCCAGAACCACAGGGGGCAAGAGACCCAGTACTTC
clone_size: -; d_call: -; j_call: TRBJ1-1; v_call: TRBV5-1; cdr3_aa: CASSTTGPPETEAFF; cdr3_nt: TGCGCCAGCAGCACTACAGGGCCGCCAGAGACTGAAGCTTTCTTT
clone_size: -; d_call: TRBD2; j_call: TRBJ2-1; v_call: TRBV5-1; cdr3_aa: CASSPLAGGGEQFF; cdr3_nt: TGCGCCAGCAGCCCCCTAGCGGGAGGGGGCGAGCAGTTCTTC
clone_size: -; d_call: -; j_call: TRBJ2-7; v_call: TRBV5-1; cdr3_aa: CASSSILASEQYF; cdr3_nt: TGCGCCAGCAGCTCGATCCTAGCGAGCGAGCAGTACTTC
clone_size: few; d_call: TRBD1; j_call: TRBJ1-1; v_call: TRBV3-1/TRBV3-2; cdr3_aa: CASSQDPEQGYLAFF; cdr3_nt: TGTGCCAGCAGCCAAGATCCCGAACAGGGGTATTTGGCTTTCTTT
clone_size: -; d_call: -; j_call: TRBJ1-2; v_call: TRBV24-1; cdr3_aa: CATSDALGHGANYGYTF; cdr3_nt: TGTGCCACCAGTGACGCACTGGGACACGGAGCTAACTATGGCTACACCTTC